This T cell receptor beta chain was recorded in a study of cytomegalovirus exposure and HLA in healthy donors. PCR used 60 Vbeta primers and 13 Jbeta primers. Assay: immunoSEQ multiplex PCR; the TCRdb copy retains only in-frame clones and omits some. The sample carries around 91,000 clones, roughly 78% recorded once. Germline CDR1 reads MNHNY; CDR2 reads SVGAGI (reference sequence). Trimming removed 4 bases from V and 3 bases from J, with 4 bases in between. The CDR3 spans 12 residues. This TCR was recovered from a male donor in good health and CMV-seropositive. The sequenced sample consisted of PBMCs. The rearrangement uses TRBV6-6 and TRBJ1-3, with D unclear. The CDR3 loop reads CASSFSGNTIYF. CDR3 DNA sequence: TGTGCCAGCAGTTTCAGTGGAAACACCATATATTTT.